Following are 17 T cell receptor beta chains from one sample sequenced in a study of sequential checkpoint blockade in melanoma (dated by TCRdb to the late 2010s). Library prep was done by the immunoSEQ multiplex PCR assay. The immuneACCESS repertoire file appears here via TCRdb, limited to in-frame rearrangements. These files lack a portion of the clones; in checked studies, under half of the deficit traces to unresolved V genes, and the cause of the others is not known. Present in this sample are about 8,900 clones, more than 20% of which were seen just once. Of the sample, more than 13% falls within the top ten clones. The sample's treatment or condition label is to be understood as: randomized to nivolumab then ipilimumab (arm A) or the reverse (arm B). This sample comprised tumor tissue (inferred from file names), obtained from a patient given nivolumab and ipilimumab in sequence. These receptors all come from a human donor with melanoma.

This clone was detected once. The chain links TRBV5-1 to TRBJ2-7, with D perhaps matching TRBD2 (5 bases). Deletions cut 0 bases from V and 2 bases from J, with 15 bases between. Germline loops: CDR1 SGHRS, CDR2 YFSETQ. There are 16 residues in the CDR3. CDR3: CASSLGPSFGPYEQYV. CDR3 bases: TGCGCCAGCAGCTTGGGTCCTAGCTTTGGGCCCTACGAGCAGTACGTC.

V gene TRBV9 combines with J gene TRBJ1-3; D is unclear. Trimming shortened V by 2 bases and J by 0 bases, and 6 bases separated the two germline ends. Germline values: CDR1 SGDLS, CDR2 YYNGEE. The CDR3 length is 14 residues. This chain's CDR3 is CASSVDNSGNTIYF. The CDR3 DNA reads TGTGCCAGCAGCGTTGATAACTCTGGAAACACCATATATTTT. The complete variable domain, with remaining parts taken from reference TRBV9 and TRBJ1-3, reads DSGVTQTPKHLITATGQRVTLRCSPRSGDLSVYWYQQSLDQGLQFLIQYYNGEERAKGNILERFSAQQFPDLHSELNLSSLELGDSALYFCASSVDNSGNTIYFGEGSWLTVV.

J is TRBJ2-3 and V is TRBV9, with a possible D match to TRBD2 (6 bases). The CDR3 covers 16 residues. Per germline, CDR1 SGDLS and CDR2 YYNGEE. Trimming pared 0 bases from V and 2 bases from J, leaving 13 bases between. The CDR3, as DNA: TGTGCCAGCAGCGTAGGACTAGTTAGCGCCACAGATACGCAGTATTTT. Residues: CASSVGLVSATDTQYF.

This clone turned up a few times. The V gene is TRBV15, the J gene TRBJ2-4; a weak D match, TRBD2 (5 bases). V lost 3 bases to trimming and J lost 0 bases, with 18 bases between them. Germline lookup yields CDR1 LNHNV and CDR2 YYDKDF (reference sequence). The CDR3 has 18 amino acids. The CDR3 DNA reads as TGTGCCACCAGCAGTGACTCGAGCGGTTATCTAGCCAAAAACATTCAGTACTTC. This gives the protein CATSSDSSGYLAKNIQYF.

This clone has more than one count but fewer than ten. The V call is TRBV19, the J call TRBJ1-4, with 7 bases that match TRBD1. Germline V gene lookup returns CDR1 LNHDA and CDR2 SQIVND (reference sequence). The CDR3 runs 15 residues. Losses at the gene ends were 5 bases for V and 8 bases for J; bases not matched to a gene: 11. DNA for the CDR3: TGTGCCAGTAGTCCCCGGGACAGCATCAAGGAAAAACTGTTTTTT. Its protein product is CASSPRDSIKEKLFF.

The V call is TRBV6-8, the J call TRBJ2-1; the match to TRBD2 covers 15 bases. This CDR3 has 20 residues. The V gene's germline CDR1 is MNHGY and CDR2 SAAAGT. With V trimmed by 7 bases and J by 0 bases, 13 bases remained unmatched. CDR3 loop: CASIEKGLAGGLSSYNEQFF. For the CDR3, the DNA is TGTGCCAGCATCGAAAAAGGACTAGCGGGGGGGCTGAGCTCCTACAATGAGCAGTTCTTC.

The gene calls are TRBV7-7 and TRBJ1-6; the D is unclear. CDR3 length: 17 residues. Germline CDR1 is SSHAT and CDR2 is FNYEAQ (reference sequence). Trimming removed 6 bases at V and 9 bases at J, with 24 bases between. For the CDR3, the DNA is TGTGCCAGCAGATCCCCTCCGGGAGCTAAAGTACCTTCACCCCTCCACTTT. This sequence encodes CASRSPPGAKVPSPLHF.

A few counts support this clone. The chain is built from TRBV14 and TRBJ2-7; the match to TRBD2 covers 11 bases. Germline CDR1 SGHDN, CDR2 FVKESK. The CDR3 contains 17 residues. V lost 4 bases and J lost 2; bases outside the gene matches: 10. The CDR3 loop reads CASSLHQRLAGPYEQYF. The DNA for the CDR3 is TGTGCCAGCAGCCTTCATCAAAGACTAGCGGGGCCCTACGAGCAGTACTTC.

This clone has a handful of counts. The chain links TRBV14 to TRBJ2-1; D unresolved. V was cut by 3 bases and J by 3 bases, with 15 bases left in between. The CDR3 consists of 16 residues. The V gene's germline CDR1 is SGHDN and CDR2 FVKESK. CDR3 amino acids: CASSHIGQALYNEQFF. The CDR3 DNA is TGTGCCAGCAGCCACATTGGGCAGGCCCTCTACAATGAGCAGTTCTTC.

This clone was picked up a small number of times. The gene calls are TRBV6-8 and TRBJ2-5, with 12 bases that match TRBD2. J lost 2 bases, V lost 6 bases, and 4 bases had no gene match. The CDR3 is 15 amino acids. Germline CDR1 reads MNHGY; CDR2 reads SAAAGT. The CDR3 spells CASSLLAGGQETQYF. The CDR3 DNA reads TGTGCCAGCAGCTTACTAGCGGGGGGACAAGAGACCCAGTACTTC.

The table lists this clone with a few counts. The chain recombines TRBV11-3 with TRBJ1-2, with TRBD1 matching over 8 bases. The CDR3 totals 17 residues. Germline V gene lookup returns CDR1 SGHNT and CDR2 YENEEA. Trimming cost V 2 bases and J 2 bases; bases outside gene matches: 10. As DNA, the CDR3 is TGTGCCAGCAGCTTAAATCAGCGGGCAGGGGGCAACTATGGCTACACCTTC. It is translated as CASSLNQRAGGNYGYTF.

The chain joins TRBV4-1 to TRBJ1-1; 7 nucleotides agree with TRBD1. Germline V gene data show CDR1 as MGHRA and CDR2 as YSYEKL. The CDR3 covers 17 residues. Unmatched junction bases numbered 9, after V lost 0 bases and J lost 2 bases. This chain's CDR3 is CASSQDRYGTVNTEAFF. DNA of the CDR3: TGCGCCAGCAGCCAAGATCGTTACGGGACAGTCAACACTGAAGCTTTCTTT.

This clone occurred many times. V gene TRBV11-3 combines with J gene TRBJ1-4; the match to TRBD1 covers 9 bases. J was trimmed by 5 bases and V by 5 bases; bases with no gene match: 6. The CDR3 has 15 residues. Per the germline V gene, CDR1 is SGHNT and CDR2 is YENEEA. DNA for the CDR3: TGTGCCAGCAGCAACCCCGGGACAGGGAATGAAAAACTGTTTTTT. Its translation: CASSNPGTGNEKLFF.

This clone was found many times. The V gene is TRBV1, the J gene TRBJ2-7. TRBV1 is tagged as a pseudogene. CDR3 size: 15 residues. The CDR3 coding sequence is TGCGCCAGCAGCCAAGAGTCGCCAGGACCCTACGAGCAGTACTTC. It yields the protein CASSQESPGPYEQYF.

This clone occurred a few times. The rearrangement uses TRBV9 and TRBJ2-1; D gene unclear. Trimming pared 4 bases from V and 0 bases from J, leaving 14 bases between. The CDR3 has 16 residues. The germline V gene encodes CDR1 SGDLS and CDR2 YYNGEE. The CDR3 bases are TGTGCCAGCAGCCCCCGTGGCTCCTCCTCCTACAATGAGCAGTTCTTC. It is translated as CASSPRGSSSYNEQFF.

This chain joins TRBV5-1 and TRBJ2-3; D is undetermined. Germline V gene sequence: CDR1 SGHRS, CDR2 YFSETQ. V was clipped by 1 base and J by 6 bases, with 15 bases between them. The length of the CDR3 is 15 residues. CDR3 amino acids: CASSLFGIPVDTQYF. The CDR3 DNA sequence: TGCGCCAGCAGCTTGTTTGGGATCCCCGTTGATACGCAGTATTTT.

The genes are TRBV11-3 and TRBJ1-1; 9 bases fit TRBD1. The germline V gene encodes CDR1 SGHNT and CDR2 YENEEA. The V segment lost 5 bases and the J segment 5 bases; nucleotides outside the gene matches: 6. The CDR3 has 14 residues. The CDR3 nucleotides read TGTGCCAGCAGCCTGGGACAGGGCCGAACTGAAGCTTTCTTT. It is translated as CASSLGQGRTEAFF.